Following are 32 T cell receptor beta chains from one sample sequenced in a study of blood T cell repertoires in COVID-19. Some clones are missing from TCRdb's copy, which holds only in-frame ones; the method was immunoSEQ multiplex PCR. In the table there are roughly 700,000 clones, 85% to 90% of which are singletons. Sequences were obtained from peripheral blood. These receptors all stem from a woman under 30 with acute or convalescent COVID-19.

CDR3 amino acids: CASSLQGSANEKLFF. Here the CDR3 DNA reads TGTGCCAGTAGTTTACAGGGTTCGGCTAATGAAAAACTGTTTTTT. The rearrangement joins TRBV19 to TRBJ1-4, with a possible D match to TRBD1 (6 bases). The V end lost 5 bases, the J end lost 3 bases, and 13 bases lay between the germline ends. Germline CDR1 LNHDA, CDR2 SQIVND (reference sequence). This CDR3 comprises 15 residues. Drawing the rest from reference TRBV19 and TRBJ1-4, the complete variable domain is DGGITQSPKYLFRKEGQNVTLSCEQNLNHDAMYWYRQDPGQGLRLIYYSQIVNDFQKGDIAEGYSVSREKKESFPLTVTSAQKNPTAFYLCASSLQGSANEKLFFGSGTQLSVL.

As to this clone: Other DNA sequences in this sample translate to the same CDR3. The rearrangement joins TRBV9 to TRBJ1-1, with a tentative D call TRBD1 (5 bases). V was clipped by 0 bases and J by 0 bases, with 6 bases between them. Germline V CDR1 and CDR2: SGDLS, YYNGEE. The CDR3 has 14 residues. The CDR3 DNA follows: TGTGCCAGCAGCGTAGGACAGCTGAACACTGAAGCTTTCTTT. Translating it yields CASSVGQLNTEAFF.

The rearrangement links TRBV9 to TRBJ2-5; a possible D gene is TRBD1 (6 bases). The V end lost 0 bases, the J end lost 5 bases, and 14 bases lay between the germline ends. The length of the CDR3 is 15 residues. Germline CDR1 SGDLS, CDR2 YYNGEE. The CDR3 loop reads CASSVAGDARETQYF. The CDR3 DNA is TGTGCCAGCAGCGTAGCAGGGGATGCCAGGGAGACCCAGTACTTC.

V and J are TRBV14 and TRBJ1-4; D ambiguous. This CDR3 region has 15 residues. Germline V gene data show CDR1 as SGHDN and CDR2 as FVKESK. V dropped 0 bases and J dropped 7 bases, with 12 bases sitting between them. The CDR3 loop reads CASSQEYLLGEKLFF. The CDR3 bases are TGTGCCAGCAGCCAAGAGTACCTCCTCGGTGAAAAACTGTTTTTT. Looking up the rest from reference TRBV14 and TRBJ1-4 gives the full variable domain: EAGVTQFPSHSVIEKGQTVTLRCDPISGHDNLYWYRRVMGKEIKFLLHFVKESKQDESGMPNNRFLAERTGGTYSTLKVQPAELEDSGVYFCASSQEYLLGEKLFFGSGTQLSVL.

The J gene is TRBJ2-1, the V gene TRBV7-2; TRBD2 aligns across 16 bases. Germline V CDR1 and CDR2: SGHTA, FQGNSA. J lost 7 bases, V lost 1 base, and 4 bases had no gene match. The CDR3 totals 17 residues. Written as DNA, the CDR3 is TGTGCCAGCAGCTTAGTAGGGACTAGCGGGGGGGCGAATGAGCAGTTCTTC. It encodes CASSLVGTSGGANEQFF. The variable domain in full, with the rest retrieved from reference TRBV7-2 and TRBJ2-1, is GAGVSQSPSNKVTEKGKDVELRCDPISGHTALYWYRQSLGQGLEFLIYFQGNSAPDKSGLPSDRFSAERTGGSVSTLTIQRTQQEDSAVYLCASSLVGTSGGANEQFFGPGTRLTVL.

The chain recombines TRBV5-4 with TRBJ1-1; 8 bases match TRBD1. The CDR3 runs 15 residues. Per the germline V gene, CDR1 is SGHNT and CDR2 is YYREEE (reference sequence). V trimming: 4 bases; J trimming: 1 base; junction bases outside the gene matches: 6. CDR3 DNA: TGTGCCAGCAGCCGTCTTGGACAGGGGAACACTGAAGCTTTCTTT. Translating it yields CASSRLGQGNTEAFF.

This chain links TRBV19 with TRBJ2-4, with TRBD1 matching 8 bases. The CDR3 is 12 amino acids. Germline V CDR1 and CDR2: LNHDA, SQIVND (reference sequence). V gave up 10 bases and J gave up 5 bases; unmatched junction bases: 4. The chain's CDR3 is CAIKDRENIQYF. CDR3 nucleotides: TGTGCCATTAAGGACAGGGAAAACATTCAGTACTTC.

V usage is TRBV4-3 and J usage is TRBJ1-6; 7 bases align to TRBD1. In germline, CDR1 is LGHNA, CDR2 YSLEER. This CDR3 region has 15 residues. V lost 2 bases, J lost 5 bases, and 3 bases stayed unmatched. The CDR3 loop is CASSQLDRDNSPLHF. The CDR3 DNA sequence: TGCGCCAGCAGCCAACTTGACAGGGATAATTCACCCCTCCACTTT.

The CDR3 loop is CASSQVAGSHTEAFF. In DNA, the CDR3 is TGTGCCAGCAGCCAAGTTGCGGGGTCCCACACTGAAGCTTTCTTT. The chain joins TRBV4-2 to TRBJ1-1; D remains ambiguous. The germline V gene encodes CDR1 LGHNA and CDR2 YNFKEQ. The CDR3 totals 15 residues. The germline V and J ends were trimmed by 1 base and 3 bases, with 12 bases remaining between them.

This clone showed up just once. The chain links TRBV5-1 to TRBJ2-1; 7 nucleotides align to TRBD2. V gave up 2 bases and J gave up 5 bases; unmatched junction bases: 10. Germline-derived CDR1 and CDR2 are SGHRS and YFSETQ. The CDR3 is 16 amino acids. For the CDR3, the DNA is TGCGCCAGCAGCTTCACACTAGCGAGTAATGACAATGAGCAGTTCTTC. Protein: CASSFTLASNDNEQFF.

This clone was recorded a few times. The chain links TRBV5-1 to TRBJ1-6; D perhaps matches TRBD1 (5 bases). Deletions cut 9 bases from V and 12 bases from J, with 19 bases between. Germline V gives CDR1 SGHRS, CDR2 YFSETQ. This CDR3 comprises 13 residues. CDR3 region: CATEGGDWRPLHF. In nucleotides, the CDR3 is TGCGCCACTGAGGGAGGGGATTGGCGACCCCTCCACTTT. The variable domain in full, with the rest retrieved from reference TRBV5-1 and TRBJ1-6, is KAGVTQTPRYLIKTRGQQVTLSCSPISGHRSVSWYQQTPGQGLQFLFEYFSETQRNKGNFPGRFSGRQFSNSRSEMNVSTLELGDSALYLCATEGGDWRPLHFGNGTRLTVT.

The count of this clone is one. V and J are TRBV19 and TRBJ2-3; a weak D match, TRBD1 (5 bases). Trimming shortened V by 4 bases and J by 0 bases, and 11 bases separated the two germline ends. The CDR3 covers 15 residues. Germline CDR1 LNHDA, CDR2 SQIVND (reference sequence). The CDR3 loop is CASSTLGESTDTQYF. Written as DNA, the CDR3 is TGTGCCAGTAGTACCTTAGGGGAAAGCACAGATACGCAGTATTTT.

The chain has TRBV7-3 and TRBJ2-3; 9 positions agree with TRBD2. Germline CDR1 reads SGHTA; CDR2 reads FQGTGA. CDR3 length equals 16 residues. With 5 bases clipped from V and 1 base from J, the junction kept 7 bases outside the gene matches. The CDR3 nucleotides are TGTGCCAGCAGCCTTATTAGCGGGGGACGCACAGATACGCAGTATTTT. Protein product: CASSLISGGRTDTQYF.

The J gene is TRBJ2-7, the V gene TRBV9; 9 nucleotides match TRBD1. Germline loops: CDR1 SGDLS, CDR2 YYNGEE. With V trimmed by 4 bases and J by 0 bases, 5 bases remained unmatched. The CDR3 spans 15 residues. This CDR3 reads CASSPGTGHSYEQYF. In nucleotides, the CDR3 is TGTGCCAGCAGCCCCGGGACAGGGCACTCCTACGAGCAGTACTTC. The variable domain in full, with the rest retrieved from reference TRBV9 and TRBJ2-7, is DSGVTQTPKHLITATGQRVTLRCSPRSGDLSVYWYQQSLDQGLQFLIQYYNGEERAKGNILERFSAQQFPDLHSELNLSSLELGDSALYFCASSPGTGHSYEQYFGPGTRLTVT.

The table lists this clone with a count of one. The V call is TRBV27, the J call TRBJ1-5; D gene ambiguous. V shed 6 bases and J shed 7 bases, with 16 bases lying between them. Germline V gene lookup returns CDR1 MNHEY and CDR2 SMNVEV (reference sequence). The CDR3 has 14 residues. This chain's CDR3 is CASSPRGSEQPQHF. CDR3 nucleotides: TGTGCCAGCAGCCCGCGGGGATCGGAGCAGCCCCAGCATTTT.

The sample holds one count of this clone. This chain links TRBV2 with TRBJ1-3; the match to TRBD1 covers 7 bases. Germline CDR1 is SNHLY and CDR2 is FYNNEI. Germline trimming cut 4 bases from V and 1 base from J; bases unmatched to any gene: 4. The CDR3 loop spans 15 amino acids. The CDR3 sequence is CASSARGRSGNTIYF. CDR3 nucleotides: TGTGCCAGCAGTGCCAGGGGGAGATCTGGAAACACCATATATTTT.

The chain combines TRBV5-1 with TRBJ2-3; 7 nucleotides match TRBD1. J lost 2 bases, V lost 2 bases, and 8 bases had no gene match. The CDR3 totals 16 residues. Germline V gene sequence: CDR1 SGHRS, CDR2 YFSETQ. This CDR3 is CASSLFETGYTDTQYF. The CDR3, as DNA: TGCGCCAGCAGCTTATTTGAGACAGGGTACACAGATACGCAGTATTTT.

The V gene is TRBV4-2, the J gene TRBJ2-5; 11 bases are a match to TRBD1. Germline CDR1 is LGHNA and CDR2 is YNFKEQ. This CDR3 has 14 amino acids. The V gene end was trimmed by 3 bases and the J gene end by 4 bases; junction bases not matched to a gene: 1. The CDR3 loop reads CASSHGTGGETQYF. CDR3 in DNA: TGTGCCAGCAGCCACGGGACAGGGGGAGAGACCCAGTACTTC.

This clone was detected a few times. The chain combines TRBV19 with TRBJ1-5; no clear D gene. The V and J ends lost 5 bases and 2 bases respectively, with 10 bases between them. Germline V gene data show CDR1 as LNHDA and CDR2 as SQIVND (reference sequence). The CDR3 loop spans 14 amino acids. The CDR3 DNA sequence: TGTGCCAGTAGTTTACCAGGTGGCAATCAGCCCCAGCATTTT. It translates to CASSLPGGNQPQHF.

V gene TRBV7-6 combines with J gene TRBJ2-2, with D possibly being TRBD1 (6 bases). Trimming left V 5 bases short and J 4 bases short, with 20 bases between. The germline CDR1 and CDR2 sequences are SGHVS and FNYEAQ. The CDR3 is made up of 17 amino acids. The CDR3: CASSPARDRLTTGELFF. CDR3 DNA: TGTGCCAGCAGCCCAGCGAGAGACAGGTTGACCACCGGGGAGCTGTTTTTT.

The chain links TRBV18 to TRBJ1-1, with D maybe TRBD1 (5 bases). The germline CDR1 and CDR2 sequences are KGHSH and LQKENI. There are 13 residues in the CDR3. V was cut by 6 bases and J by 4 bases, with 12 bases left in between. Written as DNA, the CDR3 is TGTGCCAGCTCCGACCCGACAGTCACTGAAGCTTTCTTT. This translates into CASSDPTVTEAFF.

The V gene is TRBV27, the J gene TRBJ2-7; 7 bases line up with TRBD1. Germline V gene data show CDR1 as MNHEY and CDR2 as SMNVEV (reference sequence). The CDR3 runs to 14 residues. V gave up 6 bases and J gave up 7 bases; unmatched junction bases: 12. The CDR3 loop is CASRRIQGTVEQYF. The DNA for the CDR3 is TGTGCCAGCAGGAGAATACAGGGGACAGTGGAGCAGTACTTC.

This rearrangement joins TRBV6-6 to TRBJ1-2, with TRBD1 as a possible D gene (5 bases). Germline V gene lookup returns CDR1 MNHNY and CDR2 SVGAGI (reference sequence). CDR3 length: 12 amino acids. V gave up 2 bases and J gave up 8 bases, with 9 bases separating them. The CDR3 coding sequence is TGTGCCAGCAGTTACGTGGGGCGCGGCTACACCTTC. It is translated as CASSYVGRGYTF.

V usage is TRBV3-1 (or the pseudogene TRBV3-2) and J usage is TRBJ2-1, with TRBD2 matching 10 bases. The CDR3 is 13 residues long. Germline trimming cut 7 bases from V and 8 bases from J; bases unmatched to any gene: 5. Germline CDR1 reads LGHDT; CDR2 reads YNNKEL (reference sequence). The CDR3 bases are TGTGCCAGCAAGATAGCGGGGGGTCATGAGCAGTTCTTC. It translates to CASKIAGGHEQFF.

This chain joins TRBV28 and TRBJ1-4, with 7 bases identical to TRBD1. Trimming at V came to 2 bases and at J to 7 bases, leaving 7 bases not matched to a gene. The CDR3 covers 15 residues. Germline loops: CDR1 MDHEN, CDR2 SYDVKM. The CDR3 loop reads CASSLEGALGEKLFF. The CDR3 DNA is TGTGCCAGCAGTTTAGAGGGGGCGCTTGGTGAAAAACTGTTTTTT.

The chain combines TRBV2 with TRBJ1-1, with 9 bases fitting TRBD1. Germline V gives CDR1 SNHLY, CDR2 FYNNEI. J gave up 6 bases and V 5 bases, and 10 bases lay outside the gene matches. This CDR3 is 15 amino acids long. The CDR3 DNA follows: TGTGCCAGCAGTCCAGGGACAGGGTGGATTTCTGAAGCTTTCTTT. Protein: CASSPGTGWISEAFF.

The V call is TRBV9, the J call TRBJ1-5; 7 nucleotides agree with TRBD1. CDR3 length: 13 amino acids. CDR1 SGDLS and CDR2 YYNGEE come from the germline V gene. Losses at the gene ends were 4 bases for V and 8 bases for J; bases not matched to a gene: 6. The CDR3 loop is CASSSSQGEPQHF. The CDR3 DNA reads as TGTGCCAGCAGCTCCTCGCAGGGGGAGCCCCAGCATTTT.

This chain connects TRBV5-1 to TRBJ1-2; D is undetermined. Trimming stripped 0 bases from V and 6 bases from J, with 9 bases between. Germline assignment: CDR1 SGHRS and CDR2 YFSETQ. The CDR3 length is 13 residues. As DNA, the CDR3 is TGCGCCAGCAGCTTGGACGTTTACAATGGCTACACCTTC. This sequence encodes CASSLDVYNGYTF.

The chain joins TRBV4-3 to TRBJ2-1; TRBD1 matches 9 bases. The germline V gene has CDR1 LGHNA and CDR2 YSLEER. The CDR3 contains 16 residues. With 1 base clipped from V and 8 bases from J, the junction kept 9 bases outside the gene matches. CDR3 region: CASSQGVRTGVYEQFF. CDR3 bases: TGCGCCAGCAGCCAAGGGGTCAGGACAGGGGTATATGAGCAGTTCTTC.

The V call is TRBV11-3, the J call TRBJ1-5; 9 positions match TRBD1. CDR3 length: 15 amino acids. Germline-derived CDR1 and CDR2 are SGHNT and YENEEA. V shed 5 bases, J shed 6 bases, and the junction held 8 bases outside the gene matches. DNA of the CDR3: TGTGCCAGCAGCCCCGGGACAGGGATCTGTCAGCCCCAGCATTTT. Translating gives CASSPGTGICQPQHF.

The rearrangement links TRBV29-1 to TRBJ1-2, with D tentatively TRBD1 (6 bases). Germline values: CDR1 SQVTM, CDR2 ANQGSEA. The V end was cut by 3 bases, the J end by 1 base, with 15 bases between. The CDR3 is 15 residues long. This CDR3 is CSVDPTGLGNYGYTF. The CDR3 DNA reads TGCAGCGTTGATCCCACAGGGTTGGGTAACTATGGCTACACCTTC.

This chain links TRBV14 with TRBJ2-7, with TRBD1 identical over 12 bases. The CDR3 has 15 residues. CDR1 and CDR2 from the germline V gene are SGHDN and FVKESK. V was pared by 4 bases and J by 4 bases, with 5 bases of the junction left unmatched. The CDR3 region is CASSRGTGGYYEQYF. In DNA form, the CDR3 reads TGTGCCAGCAGCCGAGGGACAGGGGGCTATTACGAGCAGTACTTC. The variable domain in full, with the rest retrieved from reference TRBV14 and TRBJ2-7, is EAGVTQFPSHSVIEKGQTVTLRCDPISGHDNLYWYRRVMGKEIKFLLHFVKESKQDESGMPNNRFLAERTGGTYSTLKVQPAELEDSGVYFCASSRGTGGYYEQYFGPGTRLTVT.